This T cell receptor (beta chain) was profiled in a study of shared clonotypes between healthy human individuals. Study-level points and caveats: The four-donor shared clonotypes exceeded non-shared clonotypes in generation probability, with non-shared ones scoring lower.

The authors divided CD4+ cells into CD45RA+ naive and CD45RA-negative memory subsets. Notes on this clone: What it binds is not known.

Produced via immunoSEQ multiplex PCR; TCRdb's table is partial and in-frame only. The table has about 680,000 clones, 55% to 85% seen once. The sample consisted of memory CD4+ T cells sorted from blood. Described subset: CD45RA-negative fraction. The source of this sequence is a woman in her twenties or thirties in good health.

The CDR3 sequence is CASSAGGNEKLFF. The CDR3 DNA follows: TGTGCCAGCAGCGCAGGAGGTAATGAAAAACTGTTTTTT. J is TRBJ1-4 and V is TRBV9; D gene ambiguous. Per the germline V gene, CDR1 is SGDLS and CDR2 is YYNGEE. This CDR3 comprises 13 residues. Trimming left V 3 bases short and J 4 bases short, with 7 bases between. Combining the CDR3 with reference TRBV9 and TRBJ1-4 gives the whole variable domain DSGVTQTPKHLITATGQRVTLRCSPRSGDLSVYWYQQSLDQGLQFLIQYYNGEERAKGNILERFSAQQFPDLHSELNLSSLELGDSALYFCASSAGGNEKLFFGSGTQLSVL.